This entry concerns a single T cell receptor beta chain. This specimen belongs to a study of blood T cell repertoires in COVID-19. Study-wide context: There were acute and convalescent COVID-19 samples, and they came from the United States, Italy and Spain. The analysed material was cDNA or gDNA that came from T cells, B-cell-depleted T cells, or PBMCs.

Original handling: It was from reference gene primer amplification that nucleated cell counts were estimated. Produced via immunoSEQ multiplex PCR; TCRdb's table is partial and in-frame only. D and trimming were read from the DNA, whereas the V and J calls and clone size are those reported in that table. The sample contains 140,000 to 150,000 clones, around nine tenths of which appear only once. This CDR3 is 11 amino acids long. V shed 3 bases and J shed 5 bases, with 4 bases lying between them. Germline CDR1 is SEHNR and CDR2 is FQNEAQ (reference sequence). Material for sequencing was peripheral blood. The chain recombines TRBV7-9 with TRBJ1-1, with unresolved D. The source is a woman aged 45 to 65 with active or convalescent COVID-19. CDR3 bases: TGTGCCAGCAGCTTTCCGACTGAAGCTTTCTTT. Translating it yields CASSFPTEAFF.